This T cell receptor (beta chain) is from a study of blood T cell repertoires in COVID-19. Study as a whole: Acute and convalescent COVID-19 specimens originated in the United States, Italy and Spain. Nucleic acid was either cDNA or gDNA, and it came from T cells, B-cell-depleted T cells, or PBMCs.

In the authors' workflow: Amplification from reference gene primers served as the basis for estimated nucleated cell counts. Clones were sequenced by immunoSEQ multiplex PCR, and TCRdb holds only the in-frame ones, with some missing. The D gene and trimming were derived from the DNA, and the V and J assignments and clone size from that table. This table has 360,000 or so clones, around 87% appearing once. This clonotype was obtained from a man aged 18 to 29 with active or convalescent COVID-19. Sequenced: peripheral blood.

CDR3 in amino acids: CASSQELALAGGVNEQFF. The DNA of the CDR3 is TGTGCCAGCAGCCAAGAGTTAGCACTAGCGGGGGGTGTCAATGAGCAGTTCTTC. This sequence joins TRBV4-2 and TRBJ2-1, with TRBD2 matching over 12 bases. Trimming cost V 0 bases and J 6 bases; bases outside gene matches: 9. Germline-derived CDR1 and CDR2 are LGHNA and YNFKEQ. This CDR3 region has 18 residues.